These 16 T cell receptor beta chains came from one sample sequenced in a study of T cells in Graves' hyperthyroidism and ophthalmopathy. Amplified TCR beta CDR3 regions derived from RNA transcripts. Using the HTBI primer set, a first-round RT-PCR was run on the TCR CDR3. TCRdb ran MiXCR on the multiplex PCR reads and lists one entry per CDR3 protein. Among hundreds of thousands of distinct CDR3 sequences listed, around 13% were seen once. Source material: blood. The receptors were gathered from a woman younger than 35 with Graves' hyperthyroidism.

The table lists this clonotype with many counts. The rearrangement links TRBV11-3 to TRBJ1-1; 11 nucleotides line up with TRBD1. V shed 0 bases and J 4 bases; nucleotides not matched to a gene: 19. CDR3 length: 21 amino acids. Germline-derived CDR1 and CDR2 are SGHNT and YENEEA. The CDR3 protein is CASSLDVWRGETGTGGTEAFF. The CDR3 DNA follows: TGTGCCAGCAGCTTAGATGTTTGGCGTGGAGAGACCGGGACAGGGGGCACTGAAGCTTTCTTT.

V gene TRBV7-9 combines with J gene TRBJ2-7; D gene ambiguous. In germline, CDR1 is SEHNR, CDR2 FQNEAQ (reference sequence). The CDR3 extends over 15 amino acids. V was shortened by 5 bases and J by 2 bases, with 16 bases between the two germline ends. The chain's CDR3 is CASSRVGQKAYEQYF. The CDR3 DNA follows: TGTGCCAGCAGCCGAGTGGGTCAGAAAGCCTACGAGCAGTACTTC.

Ten or more counts support this clonotype. The V gene is TRBV6-2 or TRBV6-3, the J gene TRBJ2-5, with a tentative D call TRBD1 (6 bases). The V and J ends lost 4 bases and 9 bases respectively, with 12 bases between them. In germline, CDR1 is MNHEY, CDR2 SVGEGT. This CDR3 has 12 amino acids. The chain's CDR3 is CASSFTTGPQYF. The CDR3 bases are TGTGCCAGCAGTTTCACTACAGGGCCCCAGTACTTC.

This clonotype appeared once. The gene calls are TRBV4-3 and TRBJ1-3, with D maybe TRBD1 (5 bases). Trimming removed 3 bases at V and 0 bases at J, with 15 bases between. Germline V gene data show CDR1 as LGHNA and CDR2 as YSLEER. This CDR3 contains 17 residues. The CDR3 DNA is TGCGCCAGCAGCCACCTTTCCGGGGGAGACTCTGGAAACACCATATATTTT. It is translated as CASSHLSGGDSGNTIYF.

This clonotype was picked up a small number of times. The rearrangement joins TRBV19 to TRBJ1-2; tentative D call: TRBD1 (5 bases). V was cut by 10 bases and J by 3 bases, with 21 bases left in between. CDR1 and CDR2 from the germline V gene are LNHDA and SQIVND (reference sequence). CDR3 size: 15 residues. CDR3 nucleotides: TGTGCCACCCTAAAAAACGGGGGGGAGTACTATGGCTACACCTTC. It is translated as CATLKNGGEYYGYTF.

This clonotype was seen ten or more times. The chain joins TRBV18 to TRBJ1-1; D may be TRBD1 (5 bases). Germline V gene sequence: CDR1 KGHSH, CDR2 LQKENI. Trimming took 5 bases from V and 1 from J, leaving 11 bases between them. This CDR3 spans 14 amino acids. The CDR3 loop reads CASSIGGSNTEAFF. CDR3 bases: TGTGCCAGCTCAATCGGGGGATCGAACACTGAAGCTTTCTTT. Supplemented by reference TRBV18 and TRBJ1-1, the full variable domain reads NAGVMQNPRHLVRRRGQEARLRCSPMKGHSHVYWYRQLPEEGLKFMVYLQKENIIDESGMPKERFSAEFPKEGPSILRIQQVVRGDSAAYFCASSIGGSNTEAFFGQGTRLTVV.

This clonotype came up a few times. The chain uses TRBV2 and TRBJ1-1; 12 nucleotides line up with TRBD1. This CDR3 is built from 17 residues. V lost 7 bases to trimming and J lost 2 bases; unmatched junction nucleotides: 11. Germline CDR1 and CDR2: SNHLY and FYNNEI. CDR3 in DNA: TGTGCCAGCAATCCCCCGGGACAGGGGGCCGTCAACACTGAAGCTTTCTTT. It specifies CASNPPGQGAVNTEAFF.

The chain uses TRBV7-3 and TRBJ2-2; 9 positions match TRBD1. V lost 2 bases, J lost 4 bases, and 5 bases stayed unmatched. CDR1 and CDR2 from the germline V gene are SGHTA and FQGTGA. The length of the CDR3 is 16 residues. As DNA, the CDR3 is TGTGCCAGCAGCTTAGGACAGGGGCCTTCCACCGGGGAGCTGTTTTTT. Translation gives CASSLGQGPSTGELFF. The full variable domain, rest sourced from reference TRBV7-3 and TRBJ2-2, is GAGVSQTPSNKVTEKGKYVELRCDPISGHTALYWYRQSLGQGPEFLIYFQGTGAADDSGLPNDRFFAVRPEGSVSTLKIQRTERGDSAVYLCASSLGQGPSTGELFFGEGSRLTVL.

Only a few counts were recorded for this clonotype. J is TRBJ1-2 and V is TRBV6-5; D call uncertain. The germline gives CDR1 MNHEY, CDR2 SVGAGI. Trimming left V 2 bases short and J 3 bases short, with 10 bases between. The CDR3 spans 14 residues. CDR3 region: CASSYEHEYYGYTF. CDR3 DNA sequence: TGTGCCAGCAGTTACGAACATGAGTACTATGGCTACACCTTC.

Ten or more counts support this clonotype. The CDR3 spells CASQGDTEAFF. The CDR3 nucleotides are TGTGCCAGCCAAGGGGACACTGAAGCTTTCTTT. The gene calls are TRBV28 and TRBJ1-1; TRBD1 is a possible D gene (5 bases). V was shortened by 8 bases and J by 3 bases, with 7 bases between the two germline ends. CDR1 and CDR2 from the germline V gene are MDHEN and SYDVKM. This CDR3 is 11 amino acids long. Complete variable domain (other parts from reference TRBV28 and TRBJ1-1): DVKVTQSSRYLVKRTGEKVFLECVQDMDHENMFWYRQDPGLGLRLIYFSYDVKMKEKGDIPEGYSVSREKKERFSLILESASTNQTSMYLCASQGDTEAFFGQGTRLTVV.

In its sample, this clonotype was seen many times. V usage is TRBV20-1 and J usage is TRBJ2-5, with TRBD2 matching 10 bases. The V gene end was trimmed by 2 bases and the J gene end by 4 bases; junction bases not matched to a gene: 10. CDR3 size: 16 residues. Germline V gene data show CDR1 as DFQATT and CDR2 as SNEGSKA (reference sequence). The CDR3 DNA reads TGCAGTGCTAGAAGTTTCGGATTAGCGGGAGGAGAGACCCAGTACTTC. This sequence encodes CSARSFGLAGGETQYF.

This clonotype was recorded at least ten times. The V and J genes are TRBV2 and TRBJ2-1; 12 positions agree with TRBD2. The CDR3 totals 16 residues. The germline CDR1 and CDR2 sequences are SNHLY and FYNNEI. Unmatched junction bases numbered 12, after V lost 10 bases and J lost 5 bases. The CDR3 DNA reads TGTGCCATCCTGGGGCTAGCGGGAGGGCCAGACAATGAGCAGTTCTTC. Its translation: CAILGLAGGPDNEQFF.

This clonotype was picked up a small number of times. The chain links TRBV4-1 to TRBJ2-3, with 11 bases lining up with TRBD2. V shed 0 bases, J shed 0 bases, and the junction held 8 bases outside the gene matches. CDR3 length equals 19 residues. Germline lookup yields CDR1 MGHRA and CDR2 YSYEKL. CDR3 coding DNA: TGCGCCAGCAGCCAAGATCGGGCTAGCGGGAGGCCTAGCACAGATACGCAGTATTTT. Encoded protein: CASSQDRASGRPSTDTQYF.

Many counts were recorded for this clonotype. The rearrangement uses TRBV5-6 and TRBJ2-1; 8 bases line up with TRBD1. V lost 2 bases to trimming and J lost 7 bases; unmatched junction nucleotides: 8. CDR3 length equals 15 residues. Germline loops: CDR1 SGHDT, CDR2 YYEEEE. The CDR3 DNA is TGTGCCAGCAGCTTCGGACAGGGAATTCTAAATGAGCAGTTCTTC. Amino acid sequence: CASSFGQGILNEQFF. Combining the CDR3 with reference TRBV5-6 and TRBJ2-1 gives the whole variable domain DAGVTQSPTHLIKTRGQQVTLRCSPKSGHDTVSWYQQALGQGPQFIFQYYEEEERQRGNFPDRFSGHQFPNYSSELNVNALLLGDSALYLCASSFGQGILNEQFFGPGTRLTVL.

This chain links TRBV5-1 with TRBJ1-2, with TRBD1 as a possible D gene (5 bases). Germline CDR1 reads SGHRS; CDR2 reads YFSETQ. This CDR3 region has 13 residues. Trimming removed 4 bases at V and 4 bases at J, with 11 bases between. The CDR3 nucleotides read TGCGCCAGCAGCGCCCAGGGAAGCTATGGCTACACCTTC. It translates to CASSAQGSYGYTF.

This clonotype was picked up many times. V and J are TRBV6-2 or TRBV6-3 and TRBJ1-5, with D possibly TRBD1 on 6 matching bases. V was trimmed by 7 bases and J by 0 bases, leaving 13 bases between them. CDR3 length: 15 amino acids. Germline V gives CDR1 MNHEY, CDR2 SVGEGT. CDR3 in amino acids: CASTGGVYSNQPQHF. The CDR3 DNA is TGTGCCAGCACCGGGGGCGTTTATAGCAATCAGCCCCAGCATTTT.